The rows below give T cell receptor beta chains drawn from one sample of a study of blood T cell repertoires in COVID-19. The repertoire was sequenced with immunoSEQ multiplex PCR; TCRdb's copy has only in-frame clones and lacks some. Among fewer than 250,000 clones listed, more than 75% were seen once. The specimen was peripheral blood. The receptors were sampled from a man aged 35-49 years with acute or convalescent COVID-19. Each CDR3 is given with its conserved first and last residue. Each record gives: J gene, D gene, clone size, V gene, CDR3 DNA, CDR3 protein. A D gene is named only where the DNA matches it firmly. Size values are once, few and many counts, or a class for expanded clones, and some rows have none.

>TRBJ2-5|TRBD1|-|TRBV5-6
TGTGCCAGCACCGCACGGACAGGGGGCCAAGAGACCCAGTACTTC
CASTARTGGQETQYF
>TRBJ1-5|-|few|TRBV25-1
TGTGCCACCTACGGCCGGCACCTCAGGCAGCCCCAGCATTTT
CATYGRHLRQPQHF
>TRBJ1-3|TRBD1|-|TRBV6-5
TGTGCCAGCAGACTCGACAGGGGCTTCGTGAGCACCATATATTTT
CASRLDRGFVSTIYF
>TRBJ1-1|TRBD1|-|TRBV30
TGTGCCGGAGAACAGGGGACTGGCACTGAAGCTTTCTTT
CAGEQGTGTEAFF
>TRBJ1-4|-|-|TRBV7-9
TGTGCCAGCAGCAGGAGGACAGAGAATGAAAAACTGTTTTTT
CASSRRTENEKLFF
>TRBJ1-1|-|-|TRBV28
TGTGCCAGCAGTGGAGGAAGGGGGTGGGGTACTGAAGCTTTCTTT
CASSGGRGWGTEAFF
>TRBJ1-4|-|-|TRBV7-3
TGTGCCAGCAGCTTAACGAGGACAACAAAACTGTTTTTT
CASSLTRTTKLFF
>TRBJ2-7|TRBD2|-|TRBV9
TGTGCCAGCAGCGTTGGAGCGGGGGGGCTCGAGCAGTACTTC
CASSVGAGGLEQYF
>TRBJ2-1|TRBD1|-|TRBV30
TGTGCCTGGACTCCGGGACAGGCGGGCAATGAGCAGTTCTTC
CAWTPGQAGNEQFF
>TRBJ1-3|-|-|TRBV6-6
TGTGCCAGCAAAGAAGGGCGGGATGGAAACACCATATATTTT
CASKEGRDGNTIYF
>TRBJ1-2|-|-|TRBV2
TGTGCCAGCATCGCGACTGCGATAGAGGGCTACACCTTC
CASIATAIEGYTF
>TRBJ2-1|TRBD2|-|TRBV6-2/TRBV6-3
TGTGCCAGCAGTTTAGCGGGGGCCACCTACAATGAGCAGTTCTTC
CASSLAGATYNEQFF
>TRBJ1-2|-|-|TRBV5-1
TGCGCCAGCAGCTCTCAGGGGATGAACTATGGCTACACCTTC
CASSSQGMNYGYTF
>TRBJ2-7|-|-|TRBV7-2
TGTGCCAGCAGCTTAGGAAGGGGGTCCTACGAGCAGTACTTC
CASSLGRGSYEQYF
>TRBJ2-3|-|-|TRBV4-3
TGCGCCAGCAGCCAAGGGAGGACTTCCACAGATACGCAGTATTTT
CASSQGRTSTDTQYF
>TRBJ2-2|-|-|TRBV6-5
TGTGCCAGCATGGGGCACGCGAACACCGGGGAGCTGTTTTTT
CASMGHANTGELFF
>TRBJ2-3|-|-|TRBV6-1
TGTGCCAGCAGTGAATACGGGCGGGGTTGGACAGATACGCAGTATTTT
CASSEYGRGWTDTQYF